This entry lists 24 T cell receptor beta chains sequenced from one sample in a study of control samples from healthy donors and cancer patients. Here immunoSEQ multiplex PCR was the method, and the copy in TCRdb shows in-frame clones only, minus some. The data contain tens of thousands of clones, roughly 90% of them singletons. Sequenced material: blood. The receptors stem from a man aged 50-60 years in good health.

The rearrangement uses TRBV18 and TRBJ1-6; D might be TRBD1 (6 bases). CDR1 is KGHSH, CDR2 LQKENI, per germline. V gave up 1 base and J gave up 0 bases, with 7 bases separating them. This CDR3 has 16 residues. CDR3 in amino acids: CASSPRDNSYNSPLHF. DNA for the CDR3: TGTGCCAGCTCACCACGGGACAACTCCTATAATTCACCCCTCCACTTT.

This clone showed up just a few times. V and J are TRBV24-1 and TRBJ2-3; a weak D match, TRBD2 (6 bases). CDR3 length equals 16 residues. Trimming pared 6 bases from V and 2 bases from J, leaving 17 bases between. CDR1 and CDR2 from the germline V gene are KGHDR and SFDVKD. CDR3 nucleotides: TGTGCCACCAGTCCCCCGCATGGGGGGAACACAGATACGCAGTATTTT. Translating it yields CATSPPHGGNTDTQYF.

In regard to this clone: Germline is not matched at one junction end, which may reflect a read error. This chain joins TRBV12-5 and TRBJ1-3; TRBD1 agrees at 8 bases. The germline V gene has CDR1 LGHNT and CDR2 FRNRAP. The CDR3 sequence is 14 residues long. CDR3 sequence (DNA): TGTGCTAGTGGTTTTTTATCCGCGACAGGGGCCAAGAATTTT. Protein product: CASGFLSATGAKNF.

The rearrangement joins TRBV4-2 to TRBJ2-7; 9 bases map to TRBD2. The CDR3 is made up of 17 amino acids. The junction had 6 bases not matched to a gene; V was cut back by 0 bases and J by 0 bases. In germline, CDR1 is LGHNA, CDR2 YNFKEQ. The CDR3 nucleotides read TGTGCCAGCAGCCAAGACCTTGCGGGGGGGCTCTCCTACGAGCAGTACTTC. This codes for CASSQDLAGGLSYEQYF.

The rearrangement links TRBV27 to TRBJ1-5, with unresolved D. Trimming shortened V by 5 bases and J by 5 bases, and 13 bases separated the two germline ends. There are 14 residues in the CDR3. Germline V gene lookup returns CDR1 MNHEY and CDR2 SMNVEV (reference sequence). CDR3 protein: CASSTTQGYQPQHF. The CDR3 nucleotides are TGTGCCAGCAGTACCACCCAAGGATATCAGCCCCAGCATTTT.

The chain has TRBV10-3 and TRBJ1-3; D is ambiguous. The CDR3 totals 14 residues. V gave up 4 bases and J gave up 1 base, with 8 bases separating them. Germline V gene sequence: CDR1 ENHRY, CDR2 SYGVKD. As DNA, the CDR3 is TGTGCCATCAGTGCCGACATTTCTGGAAACACCATATATTTT. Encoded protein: CAISADISGNTIYF.

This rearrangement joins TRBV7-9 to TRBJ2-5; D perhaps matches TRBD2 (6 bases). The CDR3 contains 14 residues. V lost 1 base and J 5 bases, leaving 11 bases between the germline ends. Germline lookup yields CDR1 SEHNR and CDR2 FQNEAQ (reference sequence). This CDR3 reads CASSLDGGWETQYF. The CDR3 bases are TGTGCCAGCAGCTTAGACGGGGGATGGGAGACCCAGTACTTC. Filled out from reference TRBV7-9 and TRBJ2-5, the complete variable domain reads DTGVSQNPRHKITKRGQNVTFRCDPISEHNRLYWYRQTLGQGPEFLTYFQNEAQLEKSRLLSDRFSAERPKGSFSTLEIQRTEQGDSAMYLCASSLDGGWETQYFGPGTRLLVL.

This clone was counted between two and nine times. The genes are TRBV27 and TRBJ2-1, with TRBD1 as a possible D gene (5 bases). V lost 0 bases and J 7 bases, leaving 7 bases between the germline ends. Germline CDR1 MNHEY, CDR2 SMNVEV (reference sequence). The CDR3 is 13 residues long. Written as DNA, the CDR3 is TGTGCCAGCAGTTTATCGCAGGGAAATGAGCAGTTCTTC. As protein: CASSLSQGNEQFF.

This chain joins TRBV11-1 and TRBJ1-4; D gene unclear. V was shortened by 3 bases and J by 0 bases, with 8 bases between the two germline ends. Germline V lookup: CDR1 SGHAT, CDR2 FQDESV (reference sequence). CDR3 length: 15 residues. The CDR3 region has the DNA TGTGCCAGCAGCTTCCACAGTTCAACTAATGAAAAACTGTTTTTT. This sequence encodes CASSFHSSTNEKLFF.

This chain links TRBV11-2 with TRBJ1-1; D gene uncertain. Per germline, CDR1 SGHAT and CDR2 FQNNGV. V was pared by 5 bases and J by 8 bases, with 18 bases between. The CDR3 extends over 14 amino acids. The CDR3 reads CASSQVRALGEAFF. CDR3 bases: TGTGCCAGCAGCCAAGTACGGGCGTTGGGCGAAGCTTTCTTT. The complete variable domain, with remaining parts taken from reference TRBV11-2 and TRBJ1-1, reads EAGVAQSPRYKIIEKRQSVAFWCNPISGHATLYWYQQILGQGPKLLIQFQNNGVVDDSQLPKDRFSAERLKGVDSTLKIQPAKLEDSAVYLCASSQVRALGEAFFGQGTRLTVV.

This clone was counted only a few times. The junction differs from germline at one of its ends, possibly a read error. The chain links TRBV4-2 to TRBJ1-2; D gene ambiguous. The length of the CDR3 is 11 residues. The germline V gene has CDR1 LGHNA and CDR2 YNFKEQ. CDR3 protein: CASSQDRAVSF. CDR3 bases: TGTGCCAGCAGCCAAGATCGCGCAGTTTCCTTC.

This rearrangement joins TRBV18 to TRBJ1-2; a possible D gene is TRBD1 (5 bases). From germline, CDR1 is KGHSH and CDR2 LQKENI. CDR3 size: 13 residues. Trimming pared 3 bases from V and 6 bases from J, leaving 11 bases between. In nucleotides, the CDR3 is TGTGCCAGCTCACCCGGCAGGGACCATGGCTACACCTTC. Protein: CASSPGRDHGYTF. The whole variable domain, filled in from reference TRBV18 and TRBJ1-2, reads NAGVMQNPRHLVRRRGQEARLRCSPMKGHSHVYWYRQLPEEGLKFMVYLQKENIIDESGMPKERFSAEFPKEGPSILRIQQVVRGDSAAYFCASSPGRDHGYTFGSGTRLTVV.

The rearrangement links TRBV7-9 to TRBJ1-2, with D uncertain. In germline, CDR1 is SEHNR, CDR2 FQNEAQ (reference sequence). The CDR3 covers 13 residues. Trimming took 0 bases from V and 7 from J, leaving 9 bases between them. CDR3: CASSLAPARGYTF. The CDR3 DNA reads TGTGCCAGCAGCTTAGCCCCGGCCCGTGGCTACACCTTC.

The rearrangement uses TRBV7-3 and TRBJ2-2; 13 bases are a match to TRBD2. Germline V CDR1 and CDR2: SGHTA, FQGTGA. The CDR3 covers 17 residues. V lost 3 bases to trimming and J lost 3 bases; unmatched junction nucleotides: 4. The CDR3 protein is CASSLTSGGPYTGELFF. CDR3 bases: TGTGCCAGCAGCTTGACTAGCGGGGGGCCCTACACCGGGGAGCTGTTTTTT. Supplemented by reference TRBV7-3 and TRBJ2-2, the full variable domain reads GAGVSQTPSNKVTEKGKYVELRCDPISGHTALYWYRQSLGQGPEFLIYFQGTGAADDSGLPNDRFFAVRPEGSVSTLKIQRTERGDSAVYLCASSLTSGGPYTGELFFGEGSRLTVL.

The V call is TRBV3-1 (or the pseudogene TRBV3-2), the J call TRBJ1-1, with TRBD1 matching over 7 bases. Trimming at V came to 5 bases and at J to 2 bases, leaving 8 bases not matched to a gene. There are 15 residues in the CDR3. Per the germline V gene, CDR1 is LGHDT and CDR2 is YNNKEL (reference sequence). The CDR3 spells CASSRYRGINTEAFF. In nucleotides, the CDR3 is TGTGCCAGCAGCAGATACAGGGGTATTAACACTGAAGCTTTCTTT.

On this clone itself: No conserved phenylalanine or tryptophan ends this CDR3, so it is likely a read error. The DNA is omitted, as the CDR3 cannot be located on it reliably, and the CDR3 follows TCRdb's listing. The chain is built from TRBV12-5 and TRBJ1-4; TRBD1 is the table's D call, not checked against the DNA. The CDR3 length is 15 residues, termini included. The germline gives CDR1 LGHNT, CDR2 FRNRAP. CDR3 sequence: CASGPSITKDRGREL.

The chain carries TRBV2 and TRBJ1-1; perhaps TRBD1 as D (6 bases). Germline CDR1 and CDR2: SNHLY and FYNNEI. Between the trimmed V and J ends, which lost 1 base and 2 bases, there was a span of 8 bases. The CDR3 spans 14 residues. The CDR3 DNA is TGTGCCAGCAGTGAAGGGACAGTTAACACTGAAGCTTTCTTT. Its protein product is CASSEGTVNTEAFF.

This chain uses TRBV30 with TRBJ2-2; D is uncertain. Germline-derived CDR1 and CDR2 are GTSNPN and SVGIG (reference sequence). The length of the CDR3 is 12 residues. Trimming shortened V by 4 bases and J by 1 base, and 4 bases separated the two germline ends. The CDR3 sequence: CAWTGNTGELFF. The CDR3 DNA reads TGTGCCTGGACAGGGAACACCGGGGAGCTGTTTTTT.

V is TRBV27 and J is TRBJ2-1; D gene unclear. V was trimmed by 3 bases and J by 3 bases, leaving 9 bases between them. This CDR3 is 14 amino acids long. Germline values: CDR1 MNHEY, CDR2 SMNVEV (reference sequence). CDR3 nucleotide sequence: TGTGCCAGCAGTTTTTCGTTGGGCTACAATGAGCAGTTCTTC. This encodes CASSFSLGYNEQFF.

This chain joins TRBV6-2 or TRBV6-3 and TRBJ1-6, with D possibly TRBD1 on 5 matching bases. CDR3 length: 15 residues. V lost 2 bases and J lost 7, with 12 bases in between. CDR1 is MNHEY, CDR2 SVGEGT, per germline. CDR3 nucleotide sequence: TGTGCCAGCAGTTACGGGGGTCTGACCAATTCACCCCTCCACTTT. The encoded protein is CASSYGGLTNSPLHF.

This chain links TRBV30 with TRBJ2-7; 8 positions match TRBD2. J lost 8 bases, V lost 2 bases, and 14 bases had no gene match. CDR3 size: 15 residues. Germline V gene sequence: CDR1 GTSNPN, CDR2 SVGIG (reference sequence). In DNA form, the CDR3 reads TGTGCCTGGAGTCCCTTTAGCGGGGCCGCCAGAAAGCAGTACTTC. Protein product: CAWSPFSGAARKQYF.

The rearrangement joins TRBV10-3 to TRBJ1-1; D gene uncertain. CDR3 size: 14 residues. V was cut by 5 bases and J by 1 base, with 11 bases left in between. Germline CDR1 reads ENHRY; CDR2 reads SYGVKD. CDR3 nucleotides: TGTGCCATCAGTCGGGAAGTTTCGAACACTGAAGCTTTCTTT. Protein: CAISREVSNTEAFF.

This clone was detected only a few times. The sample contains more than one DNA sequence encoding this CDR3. The CDR3 protein is CASSPGQGNTEAFF. In DNA, the CDR3 is TGTGCCAGCTCACCAGGCCAGGGGAACACTGAAGCTTTCTTT. The V gene is TRBV18, the J gene TRBJ1-1, with a possible D match to TRBD1 (5 bases). V was cut by 2 bases and J by 1 base, with 8 bases left in between. The CDR3 covers 14 residues. Germline assignment: CDR1 KGHSH and CDR2 LQKENI.

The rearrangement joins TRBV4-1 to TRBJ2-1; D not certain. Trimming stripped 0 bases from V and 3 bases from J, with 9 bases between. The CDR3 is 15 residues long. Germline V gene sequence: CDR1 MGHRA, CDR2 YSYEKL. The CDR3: CASSQDRALYNEQFF. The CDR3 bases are TGCGCCAGCAGCCAAGATAGGGCTCTCTACAATGAGCAGTTCTTC.